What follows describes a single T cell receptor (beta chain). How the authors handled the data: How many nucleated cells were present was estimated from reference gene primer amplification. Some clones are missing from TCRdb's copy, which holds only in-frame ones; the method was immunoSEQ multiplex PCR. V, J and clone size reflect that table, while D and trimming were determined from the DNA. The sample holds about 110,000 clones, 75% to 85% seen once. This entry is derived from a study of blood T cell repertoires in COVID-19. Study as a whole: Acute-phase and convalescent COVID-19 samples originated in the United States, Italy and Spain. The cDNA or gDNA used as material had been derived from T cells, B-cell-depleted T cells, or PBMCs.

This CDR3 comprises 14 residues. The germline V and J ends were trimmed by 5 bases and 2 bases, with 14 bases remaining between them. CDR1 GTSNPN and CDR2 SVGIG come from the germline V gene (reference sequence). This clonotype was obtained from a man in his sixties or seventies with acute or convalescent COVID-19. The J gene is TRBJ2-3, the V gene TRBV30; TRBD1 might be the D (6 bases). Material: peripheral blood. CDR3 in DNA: TGTGCCTGGGGAACAGGGTCTCTCACAGATACGCAGTATTTT. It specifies CAWGTGSLTDTQYF.